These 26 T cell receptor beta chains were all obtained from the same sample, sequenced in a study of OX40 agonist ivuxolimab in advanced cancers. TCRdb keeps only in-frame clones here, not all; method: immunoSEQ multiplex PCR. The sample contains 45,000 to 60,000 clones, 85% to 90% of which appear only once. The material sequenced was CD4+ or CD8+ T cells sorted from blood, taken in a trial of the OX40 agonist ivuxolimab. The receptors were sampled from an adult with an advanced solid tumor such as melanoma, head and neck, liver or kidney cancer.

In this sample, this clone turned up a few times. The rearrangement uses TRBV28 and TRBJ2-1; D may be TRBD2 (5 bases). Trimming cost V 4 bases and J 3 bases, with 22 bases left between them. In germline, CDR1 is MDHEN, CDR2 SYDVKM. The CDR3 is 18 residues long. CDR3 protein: CASSWSRSAGAIYNEQFF. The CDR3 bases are TGTGCCAGCAGTTGGTCCCGGTCGGCGGGTGCTATCTACAATGAGCAGTTCTTC.

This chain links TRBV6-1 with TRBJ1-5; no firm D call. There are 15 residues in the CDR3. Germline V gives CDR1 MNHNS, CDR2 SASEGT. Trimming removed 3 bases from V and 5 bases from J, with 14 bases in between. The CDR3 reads CASSDGQTEYQPQHF. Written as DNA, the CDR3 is TGTGCCAGCAGTGATGGGCAAACCGAGTATCAGCCCCAGCATTTT.

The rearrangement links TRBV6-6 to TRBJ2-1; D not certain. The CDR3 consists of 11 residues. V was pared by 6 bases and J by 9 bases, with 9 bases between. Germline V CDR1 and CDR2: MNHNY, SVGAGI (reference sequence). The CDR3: CASSLSTEQFF. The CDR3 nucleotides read TGTGCCAGCAGCCTCAGTACTGAGCAGTTCTTC.

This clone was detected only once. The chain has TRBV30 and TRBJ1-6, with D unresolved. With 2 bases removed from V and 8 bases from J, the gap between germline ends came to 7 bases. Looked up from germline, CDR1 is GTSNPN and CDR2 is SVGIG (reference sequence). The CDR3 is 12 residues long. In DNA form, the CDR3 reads TGTGCCTGGAGTTATTTGGATTCACCCCTCCACTTT. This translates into CAWSYLDSPLHF.

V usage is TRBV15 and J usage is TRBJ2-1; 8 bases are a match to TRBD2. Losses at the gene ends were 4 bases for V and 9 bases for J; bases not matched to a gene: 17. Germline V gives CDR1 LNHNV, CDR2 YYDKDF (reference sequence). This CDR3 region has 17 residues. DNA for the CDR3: TGTGCCACCAGCATGGAGGGGGGTCGAGCGGGAGACGTTGAGCAGTTCTTC. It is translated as CATSMEGGRAGDVEQFF. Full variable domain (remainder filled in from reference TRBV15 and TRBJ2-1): DAMVIQNPRYQVTQFGKPVTLSCSQTLNHNVMYWYQQKSSQAPKLLFHYYDKDFNNEADTPDNFQSRRPNTSFCFLDIRSPGLGDTAMYLCATSMEGGRAGDVEQFFGPGTRLTVL.

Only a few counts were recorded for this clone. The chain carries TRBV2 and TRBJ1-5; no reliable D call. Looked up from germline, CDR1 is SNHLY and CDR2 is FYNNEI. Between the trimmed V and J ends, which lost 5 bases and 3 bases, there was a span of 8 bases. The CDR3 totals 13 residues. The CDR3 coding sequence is TGTGCCAGCAGTCGAGGGAACAATCAGCCCCAGCATTTT. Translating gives CASSRGNNQPQHF.

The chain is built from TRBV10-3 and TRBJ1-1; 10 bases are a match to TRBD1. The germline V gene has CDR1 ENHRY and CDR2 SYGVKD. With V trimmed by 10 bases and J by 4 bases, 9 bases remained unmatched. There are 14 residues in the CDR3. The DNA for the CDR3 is TGTGCCACCGATCCGACAGGGGGCTTCACTGAAGCTTTCTTT. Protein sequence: CATDPTGGFTEAFF.

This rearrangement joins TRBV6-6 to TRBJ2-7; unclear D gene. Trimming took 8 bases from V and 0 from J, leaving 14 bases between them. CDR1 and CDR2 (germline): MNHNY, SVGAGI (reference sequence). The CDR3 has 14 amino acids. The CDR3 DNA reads TGTGCCAGCGGAAGCCAGGAGAGCTCCTACGAGCAGTACTTC. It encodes CASGSQESSYEQYF.

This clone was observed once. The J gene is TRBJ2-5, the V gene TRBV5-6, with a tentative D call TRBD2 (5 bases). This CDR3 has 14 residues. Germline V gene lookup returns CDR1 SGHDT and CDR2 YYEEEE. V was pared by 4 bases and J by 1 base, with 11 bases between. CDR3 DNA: TGTGCCAGCAGCCCGAGGGTCCTCCAAGAGACCCAGTACTTC. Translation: CASSPRVLQETQYF.

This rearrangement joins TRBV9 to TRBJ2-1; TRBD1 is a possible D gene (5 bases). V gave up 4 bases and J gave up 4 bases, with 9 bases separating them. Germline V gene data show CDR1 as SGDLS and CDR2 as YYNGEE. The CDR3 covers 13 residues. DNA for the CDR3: TGTGCCAGCAGCTACAGGCAGTACAATGAGCAGTTCTTC. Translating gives CASSYRQYNEQFF.

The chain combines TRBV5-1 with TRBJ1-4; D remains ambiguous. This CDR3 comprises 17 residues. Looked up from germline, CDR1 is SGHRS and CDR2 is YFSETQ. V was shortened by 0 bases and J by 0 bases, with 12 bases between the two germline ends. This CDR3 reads CASSLALDAATNEKLFF. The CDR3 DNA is TGCGCCAGCAGCTTGGCTCTTGACGCTGCAACTAATGAAAAACTGTTTTTT.

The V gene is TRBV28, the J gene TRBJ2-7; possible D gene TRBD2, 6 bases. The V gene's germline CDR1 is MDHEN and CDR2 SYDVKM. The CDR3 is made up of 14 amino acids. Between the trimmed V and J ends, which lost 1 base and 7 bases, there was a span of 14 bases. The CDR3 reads CASSLSPGLREQYF. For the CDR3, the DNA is TGTGCCAGCAGTTTATCCCCCGGACTACGGGAGCAGTACTTC.

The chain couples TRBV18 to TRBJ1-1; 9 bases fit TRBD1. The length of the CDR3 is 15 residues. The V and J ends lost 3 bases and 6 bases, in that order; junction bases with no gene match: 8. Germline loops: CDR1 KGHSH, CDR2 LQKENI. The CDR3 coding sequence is TGTGCCAGCTCACCGATTACAGGGGGCGAGGCTGAAGCTTTCTTT. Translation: CASSPITGGEAEAFF.

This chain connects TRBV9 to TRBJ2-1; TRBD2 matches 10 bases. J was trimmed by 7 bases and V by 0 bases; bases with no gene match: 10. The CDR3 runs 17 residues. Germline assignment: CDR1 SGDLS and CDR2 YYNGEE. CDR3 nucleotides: TGTGCCAGCAGCGTAGTCGGAGGAGCGGGAGGGCCTAATGAGCAGTTCTTC. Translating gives CASSVVGGAGGPNEQFF.

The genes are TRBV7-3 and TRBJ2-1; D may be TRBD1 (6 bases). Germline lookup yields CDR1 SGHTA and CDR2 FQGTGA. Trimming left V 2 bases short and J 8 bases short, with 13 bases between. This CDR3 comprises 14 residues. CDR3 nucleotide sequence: TGTGCCAGCAGCTTAGGTACAGGGCGTGATGAGCAGTTCTTC. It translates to CASSLGTGRDEQFF.

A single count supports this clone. The CDR3 DNA is TGTGCCAGCAGTAGACAGGGGCCTGGGGGCGGGGGTTCCTACAATGAGCAGTTCTTC. Protein sequence: CASSRQGPGGGGSYNEQFF. This chain joins TRBV11-2 and TRBJ2-1; maybe TRBD1 (8 bases). The CDR3 is 19 residues long. Germline assignment: CDR1 SGHAT and CDR2 FQNNGV. Trimming pared 6 bases from V and 1 base from J, leaving 25 bases between.

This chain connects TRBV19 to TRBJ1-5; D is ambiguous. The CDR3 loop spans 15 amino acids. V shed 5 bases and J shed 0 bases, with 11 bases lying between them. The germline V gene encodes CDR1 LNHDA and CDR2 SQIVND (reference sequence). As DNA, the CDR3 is TGTGCCAGTAGTCTCGACGCGTATAGCAATCAGCCCCAGCATTTT. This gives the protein CASSLDAYSNQPQHF.

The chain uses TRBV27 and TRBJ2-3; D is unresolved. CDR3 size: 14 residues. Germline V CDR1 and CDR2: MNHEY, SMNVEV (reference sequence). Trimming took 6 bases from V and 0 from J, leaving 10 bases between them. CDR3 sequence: CASRSSYSTDTQYF. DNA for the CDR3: TGTGCCAGCAGGTCTTCATACAGCACAGATACGCAGTATTTT.

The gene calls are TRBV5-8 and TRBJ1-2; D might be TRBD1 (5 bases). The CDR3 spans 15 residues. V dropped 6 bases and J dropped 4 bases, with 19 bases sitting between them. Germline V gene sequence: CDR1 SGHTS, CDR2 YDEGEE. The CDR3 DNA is TGTGCCAGCACCAAAAGAGTTCCAGGGTCCTATGGCTACACCTTC. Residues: CASTKRVPGSYGYTF.

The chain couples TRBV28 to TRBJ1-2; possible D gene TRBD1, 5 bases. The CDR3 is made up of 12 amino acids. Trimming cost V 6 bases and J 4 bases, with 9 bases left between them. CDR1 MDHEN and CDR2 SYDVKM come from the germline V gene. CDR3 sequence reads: CASSSDSYGYTF. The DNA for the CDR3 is TGTGCCAGCAGCTCCGACAGCTATGGCTACACCTTC.

The CDR3 DNA is TGTGCCAGCAGCTTAACGGACAATGAGCAGTTCTTC. Its protein is CASSLTDNEQFF. This chain connects TRBV7-6 to TRBJ2-1, with D unresolved. Germline V gene sequence: CDR1 SGHVS, CDR2 FNYEAQ. V lost 2 bases and J 5 bases, leaving 4 bases between the germline ends. The CDR3 contains 12 residues. The full variable domain, with the rest looked up from reference TRBV7-6 and TRBJ2-1, is GAGVSQSPRYKVTKRGQDVALRCDPISGHVSLYWYRQALGQGPEFLTYFNYEAQQDKSGLPNDRFSAERPEGSISTLTIQRTEQRDSAMYRCASSLTDNEQFFGPGTRLTVL.

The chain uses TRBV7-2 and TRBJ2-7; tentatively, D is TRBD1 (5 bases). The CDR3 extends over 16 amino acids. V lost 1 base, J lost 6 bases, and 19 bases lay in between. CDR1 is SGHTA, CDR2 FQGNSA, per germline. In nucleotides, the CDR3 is TGTGCCAGCAGCTTAGAAGTTCCAGGGATTGTTGGCGAGCAGTACTTC. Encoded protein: CASSLEVPGIVGEQYF.

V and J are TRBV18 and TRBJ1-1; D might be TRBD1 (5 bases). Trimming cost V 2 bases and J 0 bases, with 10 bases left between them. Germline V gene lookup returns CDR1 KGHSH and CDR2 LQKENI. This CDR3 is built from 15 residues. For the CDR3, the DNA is TGTGCCAGCTCACCAGACAGAGAACTGAACACTGAAGCTTTCTTT. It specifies CASSPDRELNTEAFF.

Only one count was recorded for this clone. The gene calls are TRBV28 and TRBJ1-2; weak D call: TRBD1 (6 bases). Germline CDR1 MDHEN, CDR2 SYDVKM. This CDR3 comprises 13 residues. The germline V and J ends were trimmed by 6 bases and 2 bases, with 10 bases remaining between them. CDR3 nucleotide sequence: TGTGCCAGCAGCTCCGGACAGAACTATGGCTACACCTTC. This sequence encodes CASSSGQNYGYTF.

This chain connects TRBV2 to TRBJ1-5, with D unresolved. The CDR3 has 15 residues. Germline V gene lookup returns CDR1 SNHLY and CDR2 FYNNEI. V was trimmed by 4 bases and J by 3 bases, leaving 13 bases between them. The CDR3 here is CASSAALTSNQPQHF. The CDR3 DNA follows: TGTGCCAGCAGTGCAGCTCTGACCTCCAATCAGCCCCAGCATTTT.

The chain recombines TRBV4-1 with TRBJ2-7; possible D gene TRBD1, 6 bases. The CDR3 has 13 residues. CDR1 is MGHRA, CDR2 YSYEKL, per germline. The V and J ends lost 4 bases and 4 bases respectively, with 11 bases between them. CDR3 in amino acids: CASSPQGEYEQYF. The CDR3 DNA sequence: TGCGCCAGCAGCCCACAGGGTGAATACGAGCAGTACTTC.